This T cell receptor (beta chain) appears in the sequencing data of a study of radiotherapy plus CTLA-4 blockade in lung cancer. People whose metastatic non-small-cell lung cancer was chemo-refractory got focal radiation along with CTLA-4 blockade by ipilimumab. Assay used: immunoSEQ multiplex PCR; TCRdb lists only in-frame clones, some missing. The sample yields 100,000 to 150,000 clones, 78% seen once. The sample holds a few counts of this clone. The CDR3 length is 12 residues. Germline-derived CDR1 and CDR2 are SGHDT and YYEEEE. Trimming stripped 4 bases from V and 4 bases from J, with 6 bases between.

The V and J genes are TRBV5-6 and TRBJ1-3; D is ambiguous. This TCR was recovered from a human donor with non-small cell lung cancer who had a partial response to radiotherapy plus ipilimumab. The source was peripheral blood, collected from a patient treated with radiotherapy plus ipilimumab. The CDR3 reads CASSPGGNTIYF. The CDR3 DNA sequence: TGTGCCAGCAGCCCAGGCGGAAACACCATATATTTT.